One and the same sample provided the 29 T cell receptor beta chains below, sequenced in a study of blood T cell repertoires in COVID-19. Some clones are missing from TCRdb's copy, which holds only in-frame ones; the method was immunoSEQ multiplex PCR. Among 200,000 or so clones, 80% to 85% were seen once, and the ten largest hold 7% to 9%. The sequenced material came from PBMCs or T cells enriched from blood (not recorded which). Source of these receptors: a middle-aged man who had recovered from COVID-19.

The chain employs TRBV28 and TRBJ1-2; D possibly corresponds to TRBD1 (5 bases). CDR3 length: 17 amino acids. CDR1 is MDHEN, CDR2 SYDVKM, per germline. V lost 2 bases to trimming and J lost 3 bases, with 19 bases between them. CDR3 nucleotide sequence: TGTGCCAGCAGTTTAAGGTTAGGGGCCTCGACGGACTATGGCTACACCTTC. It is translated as CASSLRLGASTDYGYTF.

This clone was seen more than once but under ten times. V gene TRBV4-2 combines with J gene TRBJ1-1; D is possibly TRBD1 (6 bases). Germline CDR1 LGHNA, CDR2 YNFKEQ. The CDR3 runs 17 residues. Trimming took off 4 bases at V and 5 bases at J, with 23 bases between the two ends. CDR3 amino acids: CASSRLTGQSTGTEAFF. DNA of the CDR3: TGTGCCAGCAGCCGCTTAACGGGGCAGTCAACAGGGACTGAAGCTTTCTTT.

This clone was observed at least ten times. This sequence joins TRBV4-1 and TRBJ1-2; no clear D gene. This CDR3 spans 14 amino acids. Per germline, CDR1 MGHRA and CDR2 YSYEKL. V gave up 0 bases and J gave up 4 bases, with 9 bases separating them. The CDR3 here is CASSQDRGGYGYTF. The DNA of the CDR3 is TGCGCCAGCAGCCAAGATCGGGGTGGCTATGGCTACACCTTC.

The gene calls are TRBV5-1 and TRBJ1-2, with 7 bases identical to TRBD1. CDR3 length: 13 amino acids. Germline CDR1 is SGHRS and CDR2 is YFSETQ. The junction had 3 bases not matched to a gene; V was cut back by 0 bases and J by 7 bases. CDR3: CASSLEGASGYTF. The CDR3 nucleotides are TGCGCCAGCAGCTTGGAGGGGGCTAGTGGCTACACCTTC.

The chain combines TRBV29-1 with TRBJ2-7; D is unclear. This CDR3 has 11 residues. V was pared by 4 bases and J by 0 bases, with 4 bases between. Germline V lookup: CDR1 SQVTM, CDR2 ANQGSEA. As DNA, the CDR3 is TGCAGCGTTGTTCTCTCCTACGAGCAGTACTTC. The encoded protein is CSVVLSYEQYF.

CDR3 region: CASSSSTRSANEKLFF. CDR3 in DNA: TGTGCCAGCAGCTCTTCGACTCGTTCGGCTAATGAAAAACTGTTTTTT. The rearrangement joins TRBV5-6 to TRBJ1-4; D not resolved. Trimming stripped 3 bases from V and 3 bases from J, with 15 bases between. Germline loops: CDR1 SGHDT, CDR2 YYEEEE. The CDR3 runs to 16 residues.

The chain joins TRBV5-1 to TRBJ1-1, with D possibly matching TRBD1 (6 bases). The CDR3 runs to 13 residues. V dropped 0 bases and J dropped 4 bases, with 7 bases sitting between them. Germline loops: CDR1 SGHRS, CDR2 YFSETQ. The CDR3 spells CASSLDRVTEAFF. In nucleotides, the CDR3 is TGCGCCAGCAGCTTGGACAGGGTCACTGAAGCTTTCTTT.

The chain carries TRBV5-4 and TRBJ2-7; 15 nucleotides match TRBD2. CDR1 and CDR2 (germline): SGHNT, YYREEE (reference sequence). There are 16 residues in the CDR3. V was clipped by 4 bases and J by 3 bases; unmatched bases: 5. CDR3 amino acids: CASSLGLAGGNYEQYF. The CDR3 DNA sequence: TGTGCCAGCAGCCTAGGACTAGCGGGGGGGAACTACGAGCAGTACTTC.

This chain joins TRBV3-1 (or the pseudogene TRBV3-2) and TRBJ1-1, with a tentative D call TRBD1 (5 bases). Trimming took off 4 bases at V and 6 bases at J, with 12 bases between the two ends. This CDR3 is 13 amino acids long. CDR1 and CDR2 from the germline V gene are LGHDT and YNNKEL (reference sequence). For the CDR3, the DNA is TGTGCCAGCAGCCGTGGGGGAGGGGCTGAAGCTTTCTTT. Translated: CASSRGGGAEAFF.

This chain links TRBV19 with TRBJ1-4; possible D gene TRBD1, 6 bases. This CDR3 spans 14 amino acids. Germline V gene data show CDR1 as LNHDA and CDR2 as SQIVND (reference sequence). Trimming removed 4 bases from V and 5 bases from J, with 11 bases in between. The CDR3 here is CASSTGESNEKLFF. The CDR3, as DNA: TGTGCCAGTAGTACAGGGGAGTCAAATGAAAAACTGTTTTTT. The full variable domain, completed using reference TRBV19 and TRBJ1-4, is DGGITQSPKYLFRKEGQNVTLSCEQNLNHDAMYWYRQDPGQGLRLIYYSQIVNDFQKGDIAEGYSVSREKKESFPLTVTSAQKNPTAFYLCASSTGESNEKLFFGSGTQLSVL.

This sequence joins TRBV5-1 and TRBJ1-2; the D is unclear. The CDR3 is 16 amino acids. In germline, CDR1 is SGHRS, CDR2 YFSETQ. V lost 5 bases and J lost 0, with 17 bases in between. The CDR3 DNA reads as TGCGCCAGCAGGCTCGCCGTCGGGGTAGCTAACTATGGCTACACCTTC. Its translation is CASRLAVGVANYGYTF.

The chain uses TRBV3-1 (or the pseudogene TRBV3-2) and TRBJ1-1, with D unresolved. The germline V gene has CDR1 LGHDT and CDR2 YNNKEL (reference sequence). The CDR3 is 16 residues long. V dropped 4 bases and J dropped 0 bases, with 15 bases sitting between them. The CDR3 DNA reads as TGTGCCAGCAGCCGAGACTTATCCCTAATGAACACTGAAGCTTTCTTT. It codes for CASSRDLSLMNTEAFF.

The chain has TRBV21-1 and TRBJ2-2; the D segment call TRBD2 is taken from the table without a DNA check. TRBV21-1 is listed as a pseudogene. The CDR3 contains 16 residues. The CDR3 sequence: CARLSSGGADTGELFF. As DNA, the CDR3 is TGTGCCAGGCTCAGTAGCGGGGGGGCCGACACCGGGGAGCTGTTTTTT.

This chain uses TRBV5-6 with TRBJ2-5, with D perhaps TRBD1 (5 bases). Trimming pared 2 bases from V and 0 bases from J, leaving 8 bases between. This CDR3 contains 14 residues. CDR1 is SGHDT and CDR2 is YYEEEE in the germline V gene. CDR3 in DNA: TGTGCCAGCAGCTTAAGACAGAACCAAGAGACCCAGTACTTC. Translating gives CASSLRQNQETQYF. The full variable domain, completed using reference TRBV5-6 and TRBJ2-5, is DAGVTQSPTHLIKTRGQQVTLRCSPKSGHDTVSWYQQALGQGPQFIFQYYEEEERQRGNFPDRFSGHQFPNYSSELNVNALLLGDSALYLCASSLRQNQETQYFGPGTRLLVL.

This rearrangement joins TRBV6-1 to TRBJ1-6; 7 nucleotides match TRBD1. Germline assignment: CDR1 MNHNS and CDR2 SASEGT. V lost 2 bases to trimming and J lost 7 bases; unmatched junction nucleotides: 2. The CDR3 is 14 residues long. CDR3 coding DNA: TGTGCCAGCAGTGAAAGGGGGCTGAATTCACCCCTCCACTTT. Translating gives CASSERGLNSPLHF.

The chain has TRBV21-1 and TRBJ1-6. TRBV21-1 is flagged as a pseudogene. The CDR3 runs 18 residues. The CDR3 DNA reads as TGTGCCAGCAGCAAAGGGCTGACGGGAGGCTCCTATAATTCACCCCTCCACTTT. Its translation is CASSKGLTGGSYNSPLHF.

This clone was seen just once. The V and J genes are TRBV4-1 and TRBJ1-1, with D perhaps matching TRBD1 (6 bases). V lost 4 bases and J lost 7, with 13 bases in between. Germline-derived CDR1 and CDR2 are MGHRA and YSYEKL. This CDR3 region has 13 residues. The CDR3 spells CASSPGQISEAFF. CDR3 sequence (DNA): TGCGCCAGCAGCCCCGGACAGATTAGTGAAGCTTTCTTT.

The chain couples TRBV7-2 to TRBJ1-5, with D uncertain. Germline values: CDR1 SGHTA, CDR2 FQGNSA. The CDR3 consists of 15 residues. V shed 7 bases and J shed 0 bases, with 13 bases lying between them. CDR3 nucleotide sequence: TGTGCCAGCAATAGAGGCATTCTTAGCAATCAGCCCCAGCATTTT. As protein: CASNRGILSNQPQHF.

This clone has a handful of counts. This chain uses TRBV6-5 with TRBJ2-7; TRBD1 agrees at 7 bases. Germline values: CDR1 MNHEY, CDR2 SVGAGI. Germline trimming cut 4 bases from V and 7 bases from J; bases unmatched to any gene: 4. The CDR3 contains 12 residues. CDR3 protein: CASSFRQGEQYF. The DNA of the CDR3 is TGTGCCAGCAGTTTTCGACAGGGTGAGCAGTACTTC.

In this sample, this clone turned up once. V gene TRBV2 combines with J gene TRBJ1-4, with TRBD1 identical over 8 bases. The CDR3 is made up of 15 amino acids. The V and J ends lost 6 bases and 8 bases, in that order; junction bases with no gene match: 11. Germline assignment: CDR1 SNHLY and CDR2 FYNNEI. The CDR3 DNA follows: TGTGCCAGCAGAGATCAGGGGGCATTAGGAGAAAAACTGTTTTTT. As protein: CASRDQGALGEKLFF.

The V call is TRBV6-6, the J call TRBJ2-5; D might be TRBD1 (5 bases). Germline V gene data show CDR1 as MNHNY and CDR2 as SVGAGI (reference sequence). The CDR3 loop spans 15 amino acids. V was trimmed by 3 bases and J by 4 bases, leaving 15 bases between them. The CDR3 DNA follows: TGTGCCAGCAGTTATGGACAAACGGATGGAGAGACCCAGTACTTC. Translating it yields CASSYGQTDGETQYF.

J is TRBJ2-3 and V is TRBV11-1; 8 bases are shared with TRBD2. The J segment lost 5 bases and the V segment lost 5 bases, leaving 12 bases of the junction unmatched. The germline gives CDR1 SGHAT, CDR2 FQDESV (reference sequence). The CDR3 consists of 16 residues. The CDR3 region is CASSHGTGGARDTQYF. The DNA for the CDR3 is TGTGCCAGCAGCCACGGGACGGGGGGGGCAAGAGATACGCAGTATTTT.

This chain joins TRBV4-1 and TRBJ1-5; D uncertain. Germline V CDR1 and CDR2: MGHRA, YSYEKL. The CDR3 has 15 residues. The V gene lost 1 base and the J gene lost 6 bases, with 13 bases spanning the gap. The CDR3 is CASSQVRSPPQPQHF. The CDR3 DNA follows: TGCGCCAGCAGCCAAGTTCGGTCCCCTCCTCAGCCCCAGCATTTT.

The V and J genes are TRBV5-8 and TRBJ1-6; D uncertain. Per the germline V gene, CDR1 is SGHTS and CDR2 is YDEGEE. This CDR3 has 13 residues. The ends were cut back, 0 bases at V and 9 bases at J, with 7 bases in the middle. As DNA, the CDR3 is TGTGCCAGCAGCTTGGTTATAGCTTCACCCCTCCACTTT. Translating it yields CASSLVIASPLHF. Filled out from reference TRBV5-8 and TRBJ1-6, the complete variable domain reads EAGVTQSPTHLIKTRGQQATLRCSPISGHTSVYWYQQALGLGLQFLLWYDEGEERNRGNFPPRFSGRQFPNYSSELNVNALELEDSALYLCASSLVIASPLHFGNGTRLTVT.

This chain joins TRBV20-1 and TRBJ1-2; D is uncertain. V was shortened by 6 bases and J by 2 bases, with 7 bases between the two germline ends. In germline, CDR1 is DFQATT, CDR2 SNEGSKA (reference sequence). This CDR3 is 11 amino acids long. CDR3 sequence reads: CSAPTNYGYTF. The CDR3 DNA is TGCAGTGCCCCGACAAACTATGGCTACACCTTC.

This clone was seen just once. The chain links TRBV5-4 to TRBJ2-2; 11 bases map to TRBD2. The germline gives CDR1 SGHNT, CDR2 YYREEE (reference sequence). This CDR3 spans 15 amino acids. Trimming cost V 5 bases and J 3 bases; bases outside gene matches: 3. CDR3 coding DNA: TGTGCCAGCAGTTGGACTAGCGGGTACACCGGGGAGCTGTTTTTT. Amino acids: CASSWTSGYTGELFF. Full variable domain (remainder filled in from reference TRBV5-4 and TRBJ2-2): ETGVTQSPTHLIKTRGQQVTLRCSSQSGHNTVSWYQQALGQGPQFIFQYYREEENGRGNFPPRFSGLQFPNYSSELNVNALELDDSALYLCASSWTSGYTGELFFGEGSRLTVL.

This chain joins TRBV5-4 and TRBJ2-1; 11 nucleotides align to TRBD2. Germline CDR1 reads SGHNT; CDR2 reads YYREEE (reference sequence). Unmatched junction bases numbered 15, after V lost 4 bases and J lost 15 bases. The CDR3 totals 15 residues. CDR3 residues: CASSHLAGGPGGVFF. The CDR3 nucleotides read TGTGCCAGCAGCCACCTAGCGGGGGGACCTGGGGGGGTGTTCTTC.

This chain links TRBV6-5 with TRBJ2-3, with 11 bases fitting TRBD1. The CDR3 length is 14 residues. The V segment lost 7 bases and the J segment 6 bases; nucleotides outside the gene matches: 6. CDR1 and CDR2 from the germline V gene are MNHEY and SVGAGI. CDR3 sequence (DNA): TGTGCCAGCACCCGGGACAGGGGGATGGATACGCAGTATTTT. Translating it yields CASTRDRGMDTQYF.

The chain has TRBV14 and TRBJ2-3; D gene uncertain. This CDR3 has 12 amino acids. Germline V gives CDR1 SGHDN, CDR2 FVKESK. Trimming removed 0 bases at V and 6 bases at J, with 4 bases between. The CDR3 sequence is CASSQELDTQYF. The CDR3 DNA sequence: TGTGCCAGCAGCCAAGAACTGGATACGCAGTATTTT.